The present TCR beta chain was sequenced within a study of CD8+CD57+ T cells in acquired aplastic anemia. CDR3 and TCR beta VDJ profiling relied on genomic DNA as the template. In TCRdb, the reads were re-called with MiXCR into one record per CDR3 protein. There are over 150,000 distinct CDR3 sequences in the sample; 35% to 55% occur only once, and about 1.1% lies in the top ten. In its sample, this clonotype was seen many times. Its antigen is not known. The V end was cut by 4 bases, the J end by 1 base, with 15 bases between. Germline V gene data show CDR1 as SGHKS and CDR2 as YYEKEE (reference sequence). CDR3 length equals 16 residues. The study's findings and limits: Researchers report that twenty-nine CD8+ CDR3 sequences appeared in both patients and controls.

The chain has TRBV5-5 and TRBJ1-5, with D maybe TRBD1 (5 bases). The sequence came from a human donor in good health. Source material: sorted CD4+, CD8+, or CD8+CD57+ T cells (not recorded which) from PBMCs. The CDR3 nucleotides read TGTGCCAGCAGCGCCCTAGCGGGGGGAAGCAATCAGCCCCAGCATTTT. Its protein product is CASSALAGGSNQPQHF.